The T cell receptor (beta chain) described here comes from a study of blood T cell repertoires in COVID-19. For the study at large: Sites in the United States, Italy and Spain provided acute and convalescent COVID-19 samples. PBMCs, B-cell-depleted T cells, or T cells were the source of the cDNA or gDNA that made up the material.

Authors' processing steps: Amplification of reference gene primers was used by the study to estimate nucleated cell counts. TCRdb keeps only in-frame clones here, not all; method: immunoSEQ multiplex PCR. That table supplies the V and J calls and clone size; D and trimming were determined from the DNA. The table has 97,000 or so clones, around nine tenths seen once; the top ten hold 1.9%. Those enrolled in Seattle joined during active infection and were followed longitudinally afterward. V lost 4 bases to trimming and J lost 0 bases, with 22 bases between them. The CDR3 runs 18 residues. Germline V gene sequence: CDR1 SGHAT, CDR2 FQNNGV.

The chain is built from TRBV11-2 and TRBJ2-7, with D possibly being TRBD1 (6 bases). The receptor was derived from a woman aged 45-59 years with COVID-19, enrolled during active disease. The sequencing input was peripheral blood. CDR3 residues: CASSSPPTGHLSSYEQYV. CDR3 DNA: TGTGCCAGCAGCTCGCCCCCCACGGGACACCTGAGCTCCTACGAGCAGTACGTC.